The clone carrying this T cell receptor (beta chain) was recorded once. In the study's own analysis: Amplifying reference gene primers gave estimates of nucleated cell counts. Only in-frame clones appear in the TCRdb table, and some are missing; sequencing was by immunoSEQ multiplex PCR. Clonal size and the V and J genes are those of that table, whereas D and trimming came from the DNA. This table has 290,000 or so clones, about 90% appearing once. This specimen comes from a study of blood T cell repertoires in COVID-19. Study context: Donors in the United States, Italy and Spain gave samples during acute or convalescent COVID-19.

Ages ranged from about 18 to 89 years, with residence in about two dozen US areas. Participant-reported clinical history was the basis for cohort assignment. The CDR3 loop spans 15 amino acids. Looked up from germline, CDR1 is SGHRS and CDR2 is YFSETQ. V was cut by 0 bases and J by 2 bases, with 9 bases left in between. Sample: PBMCs or T cells enriched from blood (not recorded which). This chain uses TRBV5-1 with TRBJ2-1; possibly TRBD2 for D (5 bases). This receptor was taken from a woman between 18 and 30 years old with acute COVID-19. CDR3 nucleotide sequence: TGCGCCAGCAGCTTGGGGGGTAGCGCCTACAATGAGCAGTTCTTC. It encodes CASSLGGSAYNEQFF.